The subject of this entry is one T cell receptor (beta chain). It has no known antigen specificity. This entry comes from a study of cytomegalovirus exposure and HLA in healthy donors (dated 2017 in TCRdb). About the full investigation: According to an earlier analysis of a few hundred of the donors, about 179 million T cells yielded over 100 million unique TCR beta sequences and approximately 280 Gb of sequence data. To predict cytomegalovirus infection status, the study combined high-throughput TCR immunosequencing, statistical association of individual TCRs with disease status, and machine learning. A later genetic analysis took genome-wide SNP genotypes for about 65% of the 666 donors and used that subset as a discovery cohort. A later analysis re-examined previously published TCR beta repertoires from about 670 donors and added high-resolution HLA genotyping to investigate patterns of TCR occurrence. In an earlier analysis of around 540 of the donors, high-throughput TCR beta sequencing was used to judge whether each TCR beta V gene segment behaved as functional or pseudogenic. Of the roughly 400 genotyped donors, roughly 80% fell in the genetic ancestry cluster associated with self-reported Caucasian donors. Roughly 5 DR-DQ haplotypes were handled as single units for association and clustering because linkage in the cohort was strong. Both class I and class II loci were covered by HLA typing, at four-digit resolution. Donor age, sex, ethnicity and CMV serostatus were compiled together with the repertoire data. Besides the first cohort of hundreds of subjects, a separate validation cohort made up of roughly 130 different subjects was used. Rather than using new phenotypic data, the later analysis identified candidate immune exposures from TCR beta sequences and from how often those sequences occurred across donors. Typing coverage differed by locus: A, B, C, DRB1 and DQB1 were typed in roughly 620-630 donors, DQA1 in roughly 500, DPA1 in 606, and DPB1 in just under 480. Among roughly 400 genotyped donors of the cohort, an average of approximately 230,000 unique TCR beta nucleotide sequences were sequenced per donor, roughly a sixth of them non-productive. The study aimed to test whether cataloging public T cell receptors could reveal signatures of past pathogen exposure. An early release that covered fewer than 800 HLA-typed donors contained 300 to 350 gigabases of sequencing data and 80 million or so unique TCR sequences. The study profiled the T cell repertoires of hundreds of subjects by immunosequencing and related them to cytomegalovirus serostatus. Every discovery cohort repertoire had been produced on one sequencing platform.

Preparation of the library involved the immunoSEQ multiplex PCR assay. For the multiplex PCR, a mixture combining 60 forward primers for TCR Vbeta segments and 13 reverse primers for TCR Jbeta segments was used. The CDR3 region of rearranged TCR beta genes was amplified from genomic DNA by a multiplex PCR assay. On the Illumina HiSeq System, the amplified TCR beta libraries were sequenced as 87-base-pair reads. Per the original workflow: In a later analysis, 77 million or so unique TCR beta chains were counted across the 500 to 850 repertoires, and around 10 million of these chains were shared by at least two donors. A nearest-neighbor algorithm error-corrected the raw reads and collapsed the reads into unique sequences, merging closely related sequences to remove PCR and sequencing errors. Alignment of CDR3 sequences to IMGT reference sequences was used to assign V, D and J gene segments. Each retained sequence needed at least a six-nucleotide match to both a V gene segment and a J gene segment. Rearrangements were called productive when the CDR3 lacked stop codons and stayed in frame with V and J; all others were non-productive. CDR3 was defined by IMGT convention, running from the second conserved V-encoded cysteine to the conserved J-encoded phenylalanine. The earlier analysis of 587 of the donors excluded sequences that lacked an unambiguous match to a single V gene segment. In an earlier analysis of around 590 of the donors, a V segment was called functional when productive rearrangements were above 56.7%, and segregating when the standard deviation between donors exceeded 5%. To diagnose cytomegalovirus status from the catalog of TCR beta chain sequences, a statistical classification framework was built. In a later analysis, TCR nucleotide sequences were compared against IMGT/GENE-DB human TR gene sequences so that V and J genes could be assigned. In a later analysis, CDR3 sequences and most-parsimonious VDJ recombination scenarios were assigned using the TCRdist pipeline. In a later analysis, every TCR beta chain was defined by the combination of its CDR3 amino acid sequence and its V-gene family, and reads without a unique V-gene family were dropped. As a way to deal with suspected cross-contamination and a sequencing artifact, a later analysis dropped 450 to 600 nucleotide sequences that were highly shared and had low generation probability. A later analysis calculated a clonal expansion index for each public chain from normalized within-repertoire ranks of inferred template counts. Generation probabilities in a later analysis came from a VDJ recombination model fitted to out-of-frame rearrangements, and those results were checked against IGoR. A later analysis scored TCR-TCR, TCR-HLA and TCR-CMV co-occurrence with hypergeometric tests, applying a repertoire-size bias correction to TCR pairs. To estimate false discovery rates, a later analysis permuted the HLA or CMV assignments 20 times. In a later analysis, co-occurring TCRs were grouped with DBSCAN, and TCRdist sequence similarity was added when clustering was performed within HLA-allele-positive subsets. Repertoires with fewer than 30,000 or more than 120,000 public chains were left out of co-occurrence clustering, as were about 5 repertoires with anomalous nucleotide sharing. The table comes from immuneACCESS by way of TCRdb, which keeps in-frame sequences with V and J called. Part of the clones is missing from these tables; in studies checked, under half for an unresolved V gene and the rest for unknown reasons. V and J calls and clone size are given by that table; D and trimming were obtained from the DNA. The record for this sample contains about 130,000 clones. The biggest ten clones account for under 3.5% of the sample.

What the study reported, not specific to this receptor: Strong co-occurrence of HLA alleles, especially DR and DQ, made assigning TCR associations to individual alleles difficult. A later genetic analysis associated a missense DCLRE1C variant with V-gene and J-gene trimming of TCR beta chains, and an independent cohort replicated the association. In an earlier analysis of some 540 of the donors, most TCR beta V segments appeared in productive rearrangements about 90% or about 30% of the time, broadly matching IMGT annotations. A later analysis found that most CMV-associated TCR beta chains appeared HLA-restricted, with HLA associations seemingly driven largely by CMV exposure. Because the 87-base-pair reads could not distinguish some IMGT-functional V segments, including TRBV6-2 and TRBV6-3, those segments were excluded. About 17 rarely observed V segments, including chromosome 9 orphons, were excluded from the earlier analysis of several hundred of the donors because counts were too low. The classifier was reported to diagnose cytomegalovirus status with high specificity and sensitivity in both the original and validation cohorts. A later analysis associated 15,000 or so TCR beta sequences with specific HLA alleles at a false discovery rate of 0.05. A further reported finding was that TCR beta sequences accurately predicted the HLA-A and HLA-B alleles for most subjects in the first cohort. In vitro tests confirmed that a few of the cytomegalovirus-associated TCR beta chains recognize cytomegalovirus antigens. A total of about 150 TCR beta chains were listed by the study as associated with cytomegalovirus. Correlated functional status among segregating V segments might reflect linkage disequilibrium, but an unknown experimental factor could not be ruled out. Compared with equally common non-associated chains, HLA-associated TCR beta chains in a later analysis were more clonally expanded and had lower generation probabilities. Most TCR sequences were observed very rarely across donors, whereas some public TCRs were present in many individuals. Only TCR beta chains were sequenced in this cohort, and the absence of alpha or paired-chain data limited detectable features. In a later analysis, several top co-occurrence clusters were reported to appear linked to parvovirus B19, influenza, CMV and Epstein-Barr virus. Presence/absence analyses assumed roughly uniform sequencing depth across donors, an assumption that may not hold. Because HLA typing was missing for some donors at each locus, association tests included only the typed subset. A later genetic analysis reported fewer N-insertions in productive TCRs among donors in an Asian-associated ancestry cluster than the roughly 700-donor mean. Immune exposure information for the cohort was limited to CMV serostatus. In a later analysis, the rate of TCR association differed among HLA loci, with DRB1 alleles having the most associated TCRs and HLA-C alleles having the fewest. It was suggested by the authors that the approach could potentially be generalized to other disease states and immunological phenotypes. A cluster of highly shared sequence variants was judged likely to represent a technical artifact of the sequencing pipeline.

The cysteine opens and the phenylalanine closes a CDR3 of 13 amino acids. Just the 39-base CDR3 DNA is kept, in frame starting at base 1. Between the V and J ends, shortened by 6 bases and 8 bases respectively, the junction contains 17 bases. The germline V gene (reference sequence) supplies CDR1 SGHNT and CDR2 YYREEE. The cohort comprised 550 to 700 healthy bone marrow donors. At the time of sampling, every cohort member was nominally healthy, though immune exposures that went unrecorded were likely present. The donor was CMV seronegative and was included in the group of about 400 seronegative cohort members. A peripheral blood sample was collected from each donor, and TCR beta sequencing was performed on peripheral blood mononuclear cells. The Qiagen DNeasy Blood Extraction Kit was used to extract genomic DNA from the blood cell samples.

The sequence derives from a man younger than 45 in good health and CMV-seronegative. The chain uses TRBV5-4 and TRBJ1-2; matching of 5 bases hints at TRBD1 as the D gene. The sequencing input was PBMCs. The bases are TGTGCCAGCACCCCCTCAGGGCTTTACGGCTACACCTTC. It specifies CASTPSGLYGYTF.